Below, 7 T cell receptor beta chains from the same sample are listed, as sequenced in a study of blood T cell repertoires in COVID-19. TCRdb's copy holds only in-frame clones and misses some; the assay was immunoSEQ multiplex PCR. In the table there are 150,000 to 200,000 clones, roughly four fifths of which are singletons. Sequenced input: peripheral blood. These receptors were obtained from a woman aged 70-85 years with COVID-19, enrolled during active disease.

The chain has TRBV7-2 and TRBJ2-2; 7 nucleotides agree with TRBD1. V dropped 3 bases and J dropped 5; count of bases not matched to a gene: 6. CDR3 length: 15 residues. Germline V gene data show CDR1 as SGHTA and CDR2 as FQGNSA. The CDR3 bases are TGTGCCAGCAGCTTCGGACAGGTTCGAACCGGGGAGCTGTTTTTT. Its translation is CASSFGQVRTGELFF.

The chain's CDR3 is CASSSPGGDYGYTF. The CDR3 coding sequence is TGTGCCAGCAGTTCCCCGGGAGGAGACTATGGCTACACCTTC. The chain joins TRBV27 to TRBJ1-2; D gene ambiguous. V lost 4 bases to trimming and J lost 3 bases, with 12 bases between them. The CDR3 runs 14 residues. CDR1 and CDR2 (germline): MNHEY, SMNVEV (reference sequence).

The genes are TRBV28 and TRBJ2-3; no clear D gene. Trimming stripped 2 bases from V and 5 bases from J, with 11 bases between. The CDR3 runs to 14 residues. In germline, CDR1 is MDHEN, CDR2 SYDVKM. The CDR3 region is CASSLPPVVDTQYF. For the CDR3, the DNA is TGTGCCAGCAGTTTACCCCCAGTCGTAGATACGCAGTATTTT.

The V gene is TRBV5-6, the J gene TRBJ1-3, with 7 bases lining up with TRBD1. Germline CDR1 is SGHDT and CDR2 is YYEEEE. This CDR3 is 16 amino acids long. V shed 5 bases and J 2 bases; nucleotides not matched to a gene: 10. The CDR3 sequence is CASRGTGDVAGNTIYF. The DNA of the CDR3 is TGTGCCAGCAGGGGCACAGGGGATGTAGCTGGAAACACCATATATTTT.

V gene TRBV2 combines with J gene TRBJ2-1, with no clear D. The CDR3 extends over 12 amino acids. Germline V lookup: CDR1 SNHLY, CDR2 FYNNEI. Deletions cut 1 base from V and 12 bases from J, with 10 bases between. CDR3 amino acids: CASSEVNSGQFF. The CDR3 DNA follows: TGTGCCAGCAGTGAAGTTAACAGTGGGCAGTTCTTC.

The CDR3 sequence is CASGLFWTGNSFRYNEQFF. The CDR3, as DNA: TGTGCTAGTGGTCTCTTCTGGACAGGGAACTCTTTCAGATACAATGAGCAGTTCTTC. The genes are TRBV12-5 and TRBJ2-1; 8 bases agree with TRBD1. The trim removed 5 bases at V and 4 bases at J, leaving 19 bases unmatched. The CDR3 covers 19 residues. The germline V gene encodes CDR1 LGHNT and CDR2 FRNRAP.

The genes are TRBV4-1 and TRBJ1-6; TRBD1 aligns across 10 bases. There are 19 residues in the CDR3. Germline V CDR1 and CDR2: MGHRA, YSYEKL. J was trimmed by 10 bases and V by 1 base; bases with no gene match: 16. This chain's CDR3 is CASSQARQGASFDTSPLHF. The CDR3 coding sequence is TGCGCCAGCAGCCAAGCCCGACAGGGGGCTTCCTTCGACACCTCACCCCTCCACTTT.